A selection of T cell receptor beta chains follows, all from one sample in a study of T cells in Graves' hyperthyroidism and ophthalmopathy. TCRdb re-called the multiplex PCR reads with MiXCR, one entry per CDR3 protein. This sample yields fewer than 350,000 distinct CDR3 sequences, of which roughly 18% are seen a single time; approximately 49% belongs to the top ten. Specimen: blood. The receptors derive from a woman aged 50 to 65 with Graves' hyperthyroidism. Each CDR3 is given with its conserved first and last residue. The D gene is left open where the match is weak. Only part of the rows carry a size: once, few, many, or a class if the clone is expanded.

d_call	v_call	clone_size	j_call	cdr3_nt	cdr3_aa
-	TRBV2	few	TRBJ2-5	TGTGCGGGCCGGAACACGGTCCAAGAGACCCAGTACTTC	CAGRNTVQETQYF
TRBD1	TRBV19	-	TRBJ1-5	TGTGCCAGTAACCTACAGGGGGCCTTAGGCAATCAGCCCCAGCATTTT	CASNLQGALGNQPQHF
TRBD2	TRBV7-9	-	TRBJ2-1	TGTGCCAGCAGCTTAGGATCGGTAGCGGGAGTGCAGTTCTTC	CASSLGSVAGVQFF
-	TRBV20-1	few	TRBJ1-2	TGCAGTGCTAGTAACCCCTCGTCTAACTATGGCTACACCTTC	CSASNPSSNYGYTF
-	TRBV2	few	TRBJ2-5	TGTGCCAGCGGAACCCGAGAGACCCAGTACTTC	CASGTRETQYF
-	TRBV5-1	many	TRBJ2-2	TGCGCCAGCAGCTTGAGGGGTCTGAACACCGGGGAGCTGTTTTTT	CASSLRGLNTGELFF
-	TRBV7-9	-	TRBJ2-2	TGTGCCAGCATCCAGGAGGTTGCGAACACCGGGGAGCTGTTTTTT	CASIQEVANTGELFF
TRBD2	TRBV18	many	TRBJ2-1	TGTGCCAGCTCAAAGGGACTAGCGGGGGACTACAATGAGCAGTTCTTC	CASSKGLAGDYNEQFF
TRBD1	TRBV6-1	-	TRBJ2-1	TGTGCCAGCAGTTCGATAGGACAGGGACTTCACAATGAGCAGTTCTTC	CASSSIGQGLHNEQFF
-	TRBV5-1	few	TRBJ1-2	TGCGCCAGCACCCTGGGGGGGGCGGCCGTCTATGGCTACACCTTC	CASTLGGAAVYGYTF
-	TRBV28	many	TRBJ2-2	TGTGCCAGCAGTTTGGCGCTCGGGACTGGGGAGCTGTTTTTT	CASSLALGTGELFF
-	TRBV7-8	many	TRBJ2-7	TGTGCCAGCAGGGTCAGCCTAGTCGCTCTGGAGCAGTACTTC	CASRVSLVALEQYF
-	TRBV11-2	many	TRBJ2-5	TGTGCCAGCAGCCCCCGGAGACAGGATAGTACCCAGTACTTC	CASSPRRQDSTQYF
-	TRBV5-1	-	TRBJ1-1	TGCGCCAGCAGCTGGGGGAGGGGCGAGACTGAAGCTTTCTTT	CASSWGRGETEAFF
-	TRBV5-1	-	TRBJ1-4	TGCGCCAGCAGCTTGGTAGACGCAACTAATGAAAAACTGTTTTTT	CASSLVDATNEKLFF
TRBD2	TRBV19	-	TRBJ2-7	TGTGCCAGTAGTATGACTAGCGGGGAATACGAGCAGTACTTC	CASSMTSGEYEQYF
-	TRBV20-1	many	TRBJ2-5	TGCAGTGCTAGAGATCCAAGCGGACCAGAGACCCAGTACTTC	CSARDPSGPETQYF
-	TRBV6-1	-	TRBJ1-4	TGTGCCAGCAGTCCGCCCGGGGGGCGTAATGAAAAACTGTTTTTT	CASSPPGGRNEKLFF
-	TRBV9	-	TRBJ2-2	TGTGCCAGCAGTGGTAAGGTTGGCACCGGGGAGCTGTTTTTT	CASSGKVGTGELFF
TRBD1	TRBV3-1	many	TRBJ1-3	TGTGCCAGCAGCCAAGGACGGGCAGGGGGAATGAACACCATATATTTT	CASSQGRAGGMNTIYF
TRBD1	TRBV18	many	TRBJ1-2	TGTGCCAGCTCACCGGACAGGGGTGGCTACACCTTC	CASSPDRGGYTF
-	TRBV19	few	TRBJ2-1	TGTGCCACGCAGAACGGCCCTCGGGATGAGCAGTTCTTC	CATQNGPRDEQFF
-	TRBV7-2	once	TRBJ2-1	TGTGCCAGCAGCTTATACCCTCCTTCGCTTGAGCAGTTCTTC	CASSLYPPSLEQFF
-	TRBV11-3	-	TRBJ1-1	TGTGCCAGCAGCTTACGTCTTCAGAACACTGAAGCTTTCTTT	CASSLRLQNTEAFF
-	TRBV4-1	few	TRBJ1-1	TGCGCCAGCAGCCTTACGGCAGGGGTGAACACTGAAGCTTTCTTT	CASSLTAGVNTEAFF
-	TRBV4-1	-	TRBJ2-6	TGCGCCAGCAGCCAAGTAACCAGCTCTGGGGCCAACGTCCTGACTTTC	CASSQVTSSGANVLTF
TRBD1	TRBV3-1	many	TRBJ2-5	TGTGCCAGCAGCGAATACGGACAGGGAGAAAAAGAGACCCAGTACTTC	CASSEYGQGEKETQYF
TRBD1	TRBV20-1	few	TRBJ1-2	TGCAGTGCTAGGGGTGGGACAGGGGGATTCTATGGCTACACCTTC	CSARGGTGGFYGYTF
-	TRBV6-2/TRBV6-3	many	TRBJ2-2	TGTGCCAGCAGTCCTACCCGGACTGGCGCGAACACCGGGGAGCTGTTTTTT	CASSPTRTGANTGELFF
-	TRBV11-2	many	TRBJ2-7	TGTGCCAGCAGCTTCCCCGGGGTTGTCGAGCAGTACTTC	CASSFPGVVEQYF
TRBD1	TRBV3-1	many	TRBJ1-1	TGTGCCAGCAGCCAGACAGGGGGCCGCACTGAAGCTTTCTTT	CASSQTGGRTEAFF
TRBD2	TRBV3-1	many	TRBJ2-1	TGTGCCAGCAGCCAAGAACCTAGCGGGAGTGTAGGGGAGCAGTTCTTC	CASSQEPSGSVGEQFF
-	TRBV7-3	few	TRBJ2-5	TGTGCCAGCAGCTTAAATGGGGGAACGGAGACCCAGTACTTC	CASSLNGGTETQYF
TRBD2	TRBV12-3/TRBV12-4	many	TRBJ2-1	TGTGCCAGCAGTTTAATTGCTAGCGGGGTACTGGACAATGAGCAGTTCTTC	CASSLIASGVLDNEQFF